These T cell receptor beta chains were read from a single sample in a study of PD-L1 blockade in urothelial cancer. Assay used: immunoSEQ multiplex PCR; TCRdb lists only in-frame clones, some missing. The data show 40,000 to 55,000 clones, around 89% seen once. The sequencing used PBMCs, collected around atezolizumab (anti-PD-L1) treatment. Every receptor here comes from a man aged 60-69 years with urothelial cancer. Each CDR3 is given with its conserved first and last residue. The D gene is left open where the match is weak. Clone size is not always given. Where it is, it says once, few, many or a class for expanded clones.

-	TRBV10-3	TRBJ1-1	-	TGTGCCATACGGACAGAAGAGAAGGGTGAAGCTTTCTTT	CAIRTEEKGEAFF
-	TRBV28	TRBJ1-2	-	TGTGCCAGCTCTCGGTGGACAGCAAGCTACACCTTC	CASSRWTASYTF
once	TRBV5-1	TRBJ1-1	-	TGCGCCAGTAGCCAGGGAAAGCTGGCTTTCTTT	CASSQGKLAFF
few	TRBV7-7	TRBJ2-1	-	TGTGCCAGCAGCTTAGGGGCCGGCAGTGAGCAGTTCTTC	CASSLGAGSEQFF
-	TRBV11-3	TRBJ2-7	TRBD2	TGTGCCAGCAGCTTAGAAGTGGCGGGAGGGAAAAGTATTTACGAGCAGTACTTC	CASSLEVAGGKSIYEQYF
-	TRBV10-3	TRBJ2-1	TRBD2	TGTGCCATCAGTGAGACGGGACTAGCGGGGGGTGGTGAGCAGTTCTTC	CAISETGLAGGGEQFF
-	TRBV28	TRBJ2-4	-	TGTGCCAGCCGCGGGGTGTCCAAAAACATTCAGTACTTC	CASRGVSKNIQYF
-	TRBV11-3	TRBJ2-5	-	TGTGCCAGCAGCTTAGCCTCGGGGGAGACCCAGTACTTC	CASSLASGETQYF
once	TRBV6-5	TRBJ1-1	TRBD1	TGTGCCAGCAGTTACCGGGACAGGAACACTGAAGCTTTCTTT	CASSYRDRNTEAFF
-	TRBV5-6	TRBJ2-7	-	TGTGCCAGCATCGAAAACGGGGAAGCGAGCTACGAGCAGTACTTC	CASIENGEASYEQYF
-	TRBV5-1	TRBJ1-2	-	TGCGCCAGCAGCTTTTCAGGGTCGGTAGATGGCTACACCTTC	CASSFSGSVDGYTF
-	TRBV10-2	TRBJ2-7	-	TGCGCCAGCAGCGGACAGAGGTCCTACGAGCAGTACTTC	CASSGQRSYEQYF
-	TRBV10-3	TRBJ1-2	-	TGTGCCATCAGGGACCTCGGAATGGGGGCGCGGTATGGCTACACCTTC	CAIRDLGMGARYGYTF
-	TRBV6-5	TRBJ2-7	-	TGTGCCAGCAGTCCTCACTCCCCTGAGACACAAGAGCAGTACTTC	CASSPHSPETQEQYF
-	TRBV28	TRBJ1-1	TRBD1	TGTGCCAGCAGTTCGACAGGGAGAGCTTGGAACACTGAAGCTTTCTTT	CASSSTGRAWNTEAFF
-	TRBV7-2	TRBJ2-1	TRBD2	TGTGCCAGCAGCTTAGTCGGGAGGCACGTGAATGAGCAGTTCTTC	CASSLVGRHVNEQFF
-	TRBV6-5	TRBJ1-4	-	TGTGCCAGCAGCGAACGGACAGTGAATGAAAAACTGTTTTTT	CASSERTVNEKLFF
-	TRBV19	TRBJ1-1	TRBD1	TGTGCCAGTATTCCCGGTGAGGGGGCGGATACTGAAGCTTTCTTT	CASIPGEGADTEAFF
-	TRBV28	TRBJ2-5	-	TGTGCCAGCAGTTTAGAGAGAGCGTCTCAAGAGACCCAGTACTTC	CASSLERASQETQYF
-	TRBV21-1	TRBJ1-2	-	TGTGCCAGCCCATTAGTCGGCAGGGGGCGCACCCGGAACTATGGCTACACCTTC	CASPLVGRGRTRNYGYTF
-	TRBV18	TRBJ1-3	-	TGTGCCAGCTCACCATTCGAAGTCGGTTCTGGAAACACCATATATTTT	CASSPFEVGSGNTIYF
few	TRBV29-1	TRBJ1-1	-	TGCAGCGTTGGGTGGGGAGGGTTGGTAACTGAAGCTTTCTTT	CSVGWGGLVTEAFF
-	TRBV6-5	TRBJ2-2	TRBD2	TGTGCCAGCAGCCGCGGGGGGGCGGGCCCCGGGGAGCTGTTTTTT	CASSRGGAGPGELFF
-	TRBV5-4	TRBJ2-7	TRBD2	TGTGCCAGCAGCTTGGGGACTAGCAGTTCCTACGAGCAGTACTTC	CASSLGTSSSYEQYF
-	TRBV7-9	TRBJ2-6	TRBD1	TGTGCCAGCAGCTTCTACAGGGGTGCTGGGGCCAACGTCCTGACTTTC	CASSFYRGAGANVLTF
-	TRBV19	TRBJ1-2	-	TGTGCCAGCACAACTCGACACCGGCCGAACTATGGCTACACCTTC	CASTTRHRPNYGYTF
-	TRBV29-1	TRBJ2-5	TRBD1	TGCAGCGTTGATAAAACGACAGGGGAAGGGGGACGCCAGTACTTC	CSVDKTTGEGGRQYF
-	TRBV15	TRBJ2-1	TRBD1	TGTGCCACCAGCAGGGACATTGGACAGGGGTACAATGAGCAGTTCTTC	CATSRDIGQGYNEQFF
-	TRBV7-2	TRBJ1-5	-	TGTGCCAGCAGCCCCAGCCAAGGGGGCAATCAGCCCCAGCATTTT	CASSPSQGGNQPQHF
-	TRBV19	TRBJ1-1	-	TGTGCCAGTAAGGGGAGGACCCTCGTAATAGGGACTGAAGCTTTCTTT	CASKGRTLVIGTEAFF
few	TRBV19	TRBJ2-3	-	TGTGCCACCACGACACTGCTCGCAGATACGCAGTATTTT	CATTTLLADTQYF
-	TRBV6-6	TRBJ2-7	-	TGTGCCAGCAGTAGGGGTTCCTACGAGCAGTACTTC	CASSRGSYEQYF
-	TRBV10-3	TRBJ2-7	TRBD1	TGTGCCATCAGTGAGTCGGGACAGGGCTCCTACGAGCAGTACTTC	CAISESGQGSYEQYF
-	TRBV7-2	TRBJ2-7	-	TGTGCCAGCAGCTTAGTGGGACACGACTACGAGCAGTACTTC	CASSLVGHDYEQYF
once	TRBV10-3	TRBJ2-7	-	TGTGCCATCCTCCGGGATCTTTCCGACGAGCAGTACTTC	CAILRDLSDEQYF
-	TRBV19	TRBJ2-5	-	TGTGCCAGTAGTTCGTGGGCGGCGGGGACCCAGTACTTC	CASSSWAAGTQYF
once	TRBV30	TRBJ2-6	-	TGTGCCTTCCCGATAGGAGCGGGGGCCAACGTCCTGACTTTC	CAFPIGAGANVLTF
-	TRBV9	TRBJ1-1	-	TGTGCCAGCAGCGTAGGGGGGGAGCCTCCGTCTGAAGCTTTCTTT	CASSVGGEPPSEAFF
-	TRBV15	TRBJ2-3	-	TGTGCCACCAGCATAGACCGGGGTCCAGGAGATACGCAGTATTTT	CATSIDRGPGDTQYF
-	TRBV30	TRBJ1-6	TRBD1	TGTGCCTGGAGAAACAGGGGAGGTAATTCACCCCTCCACTTT	CAWRNRGGNSPLHF
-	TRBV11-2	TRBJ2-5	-	TGTGCCAGCAGCTTAGGACAGCGTCAAGAGACCCAGTACTTC	CASSLGQRQETQYF
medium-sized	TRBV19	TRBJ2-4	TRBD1	TGTGCCAGTACGGGGACAGGGAGGAACATTCAGTACTTC	CASTGTGRNIQYF
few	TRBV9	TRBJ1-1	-	TGTGCCAGCAGCGTAGACGGGGTTCGAGCTTTCTTT	CASSVDGVRAFF
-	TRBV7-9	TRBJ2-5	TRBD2	TGTGCCAGCGAGCGGGGGGCACAGGAGACCCAGTACTTC	CASERGAQETQYF
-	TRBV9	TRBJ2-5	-	TGTGCCAGCAGCGTAGACGCCAGGGGGGATAGGGAGACCCAGTACTTC	CASSVDARGDRETQYF
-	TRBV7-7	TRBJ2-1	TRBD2	TGTGCCAGCAGCTTAGTCCCTAGCGGTTCAACTGAGCAGTTCTTC	CASSLVPSGSTEQFF
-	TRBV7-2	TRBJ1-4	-	TGTGCCAGCAGCTTAGGGGGGGTACTGTTTTTT	CASSLGGVLFF
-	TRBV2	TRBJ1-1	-	TGTGCCAGCAGTGACCAGGGGAACACTGAAGCTTTCTTT	CASSDQGNTEAFF